This entry lists 21 T cell receptor beta chains sequenced from one sample in a study of T cell responses to AZD1222 COVID-19 vaccine. The protocol was immunoSEQ multiplex PCR, while the TCRdb copy is restricted to in-frame clones and leaves out a portion. The table shows approximately 140,000 clones, with around 88% occurring only once. The sequencing used peripheral blood, collected on day 0 of AZD1222 vaccination. The receptor source for this set is an adult in good health.

The rearrangement joins TRBV15 to TRBJ2-7, with TRBD1 as a possible D gene (6 bases). Germline CDR1 reads LNHNV; CDR2 reads YYDKDF (reference sequence). Trimming took 3 bases from V and 3 from J, leaving 12 bases between them. CDR3 length equals 14 residues. The CDR3 DNA reads as TGTGCCACCAGCAGGATAGGACAGTTCTACGAGCAGTACTTC. Protein: CATSRIGQFYEQYF.

This clone occurred a few times. The V and J genes are TRBV19 and TRBJ1-1; D unresolved. V lost 1 base, J lost 8 bases, and 5 bases lay in between. This CDR3 has 11 amino acids. Per the germline V gene, CDR1 is LNHDA and CDR2 is SQIVND (reference sequence). CDR3 bases: TGTGCCAGTAGTATAGGGAGCGAAGCTTTCTTT. Translating it yields CASSIGSEAFF.

The CDR3 region is CASRAQEPIYGYTF. In DNA, the CDR3 is TGTGCCAGCAGGGCACAGGAGCCCATCTATGGCTACACCTTC. V usage is TRBV2 and J usage is TRBJ1-2, with D tentatively TRBD1 (5 bases). This CDR3 is 14 amino acids long. The V end lost 6 bases, the J end lost 4 bases, and 15 bases lay between the germline ends. Germline CDR1 SNHLY, CDR2 FYNNEI.

This chain links TRBV27 with TRBJ1-2; TRBD1 might be the D (5 bases). Per the germline V gene, CDR1 is MNHEY and CDR2 is SMNVEV (reference sequence). Trimming took off 6 bases at V and 3 bases at J, with 20 bases between the two ends. The CDR3 has 16 amino acids. For the CDR3, the DNA is TGTGCCAGCAGCCTGTCGAGGTCCAGGGCGGACTATGGCTACACCTTC. Its protein is CASSLSRSRADYGYTF.

This chain's CDR3 is CASSRGNFFSYNEQFF. In DNA, the CDR3 is TGTGCCAGCAGCCGGGGAAATTTTTTCTCCTACAATGAGCAGTTCTTC. The V gene is TRBV3-1 (or the pseudogene TRBV3-2), the J gene TRBJ2-1; D unclear. V lost 4 bases and J lost 0, with 13 bases in between. Per the germline V gene, CDR1 is LGHDT and CDR2 is YNNKEL (reference sequence). This CDR3 contains 16 residues.

This chain connects TRBV10-3 to TRBJ1-4; 7 bases agree with TRBD1. The CDR3 covers 15 residues. Trimming removed 0 bases from V and 7 bases from J; junction bases left unmatched: 5. CDR1 is ENHRY, CDR2 SYGVKD, per germline. The DNA of the CDR3 is TGTGCCATCAGTGAGTCGACAGGACAGGCTGAAAAACTGTTTTTT. Residues: CAISESTGQAEKLFF.

The CDR3 loop reads CAWSGYLGQHTDTQYF. In DNA, the CDR3 is TGTGCCTGGAGTGGCTATTTGGGACAGCACACAGATACGCAGTATTTT. The chain uses TRBV30 and TRBJ2-3; 7 positions agree with TRBD1. This CDR3 has 16 residues. J lost 2 bases, V lost 1 base, and 9 bases had no gene match. Germline V CDR1 and CDR2: GTSNPN, SVGIG (reference sequence).

The V gene is TRBV5-6, the J gene TRBJ1-2; tentatively, D is TRBD1 (5 bases). The length of the CDR3 is 16 residues. Trimming took off 4 bases at V and 4 bases at J, with 20 bases between the two ends. The germline V gene has CDR1 SGHDT and CDR2 YYEEEE. The DNA for the CDR3 is TGTGCCAGCAGCCCAAAAGGCGGGGCCGGGGGCTATGGCTACACCTTC. It translates to CASSPKGGAGGYGYTF. Together with reference TRBV5-6 and TRBJ1-2, the CDR3 gives the full variable domain: DAGVTQSPTHLIKTRGQQVTLRCSPKSGHDTVSWYQQALGQGPQFIFQYYEEEERQRGNFPDRFSGHQFPNYSSELNVNALLLGDSALYLCASSPKGGAGGYGYTFGSGTRLTVV.

The chain is built from TRBV19 and TRBJ2-2; 7 bases fit TRBD1. The ends lost 5 bases at V and 7 bases at J; junction bases unmatched: 10. This CDR3 region has 15 residues. Per germline, CDR1 LNHDA and CDR2 SQIVND (reference sequence). CDR3 DNA sequence: TGTGCCAGTAGTGCAAGGGGGCTGGTTGACGGGGAGCTGTTTTTT. Its translation: CASSARGLVDGELFF.

The genes are TRBV24-1 and TRBJ1-1; 9 bases fit TRBD1. CDR3 length equals 15 residues. With V trimmed by 4 bases and J by 2 bases, 4 bases remained unmatched. Germline CDR1 is KGHDR and CDR2 is SFDVKD. CDR3 coding DNA: TGTGCCACCAGTGACGGACAGGGGCGAAACACTGAAGCTTTCTTT. Protein: CATSDGQGRNTEAFF.

The chain couples TRBV7-3 to TRBJ2-3; D gene unclear. Trimming stripped 6 bases from V and 1 base from J, with 8 bases between. The CDR3 consists of 13 residues. Germline V gene lookup returns CDR1 SGHTA and CDR2 FQGTGA. The CDR3 here is CASRSQGTDTQYF. The CDR3 bases are TGTGCCAGCAGGTCGCAGGGCACAGATACGCAGTATTTT.

This chain uses TRBV12-5 with TRBJ1-5; 7 bases line up with TRBD1. The CDR3 extends over 15 amino acids. J was trimmed by 5 bases and V by 5 bases; bases with no gene match: 9. Looked up from germline, CDR1 is LGHNT and CDR2 is FRNRAP. The CDR3 reads CASGLGQVGDQPQHF. CDR3 sequence (DNA): TGTGCTAGTGGTCTCGGACAGGTGGGGGATCAGCCCCAGCATTTT.

The V call is TRBV6-1, the J call TRBJ1-5, with 8 positions matching TRBD1. V shed 3 bases and J 2 bases; nucleotides not matched to a gene: 3. Looked up from germline, CDR1 is MNHNS and CDR2 is SASEGT. This CDR3 comprises 15 residues. The CDR3 reads CASSEPTGGNQPQHF. The CDR3 coding sequence is TGTGCCAGCAGTGAGCCGACAGGGGGCAATCAGCCCCAGCATTTT.

This clone appeared a few times. The chain uses TRBV6-6 and TRBJ2-3, with a possible D match to TRBD2 (7 bases). The V gene lost 6 bases and the J gene lost 10 bases, with 14 bases spanning the gap. CDR3 size: 12 residues. The germline gives CDR1 MNHNY, CDR2 SVGAGI (reference sequence). CDR3 loop: CASREGGAAQYF. The CDR3 DNA follows: TGTGCCAGCAGGGAAGGGGGGGCCGCGCAGTATTTT.

The CDR3 is CASSLVTTETQYF. The CDR3 coding sequence is TGTGCCAGCAGCTTAGTAACGACAGAGACCCAGTACTTC. The chain links TRBV7-2 to TRBJ2-5; D gene ambiguous. In germline, CDR1 is SGHTA, CDR2 FQGNSA. Trimming left V 1 base short and J 4 bases short, with 7 bases between. This CDR3 region has 13 residues. The whole variable domain, filled in from reference TRBV7-2 and TRBJ2-5, reads GAGVSQSPSNKVTEKGKDVELRCDPISGHTALYWYRQSLGQGLEFLIYFQGNSAPDKSGLPSDRFSAERTGGSVSTLTIQRTQQEDSAVYLCASSLVTTETQYFGPGTRLLVL.

The CDR3, as DNA: TGCAGTGCTAGTAGCACTAGCGGGGCTTCCTACGAGCAGTACTTC. This encodes CSASSTSGASYEQYF. The rearrangement links TRBV20-1 to TRBJ2-7; TRBD2 matches 10 bases. The CDR3 runs 15 residues. J was trimmed by 1 base and V by 3 bases; bases with no gene match: 6. Germline V gene lookup returns CDR1 DFQATT and CDR2 SNEGSKA (reference sequence).

CDR3 in DNA: TGTGCCAGTAGTATAGGGAGACTAGCGGGGGTGAGTGAGCAGTTCTTC. Translated, it gives CASSIGRLAGVSEQFF. V gene TRBV19 combines with J gene TRBJ2-1, with 12 bases fitting TRBD2. CDR3 length: 16 amino acids. V shed 1 base, J shed 9 bases, and the junction held 7 bases outside the gene matches. The germline CDR1 and CDR2 sequences are LNHDA and SQIVND (reference sequence). The variable domain in full, completed from reference TRBV19 and TRBJ2-1, reads DGGITQSPKYLFRKEGQNVTLSCEQNLNHDAMYWYRQDPGQGLRLIYYSQIVNDFQKGDIAEGYSVSREKKESFPLTVTSAQKNPTAFYLCASSIGRLAGVSEQFFGPGTRLTVL.

The rearrangement uses TRBV27 and TRBJ2-7; D remains unclear. Germline values: CDR1 MNHEY, CDR2 SMNVEV (reference sequence). The CDR3 covers 13 residues. V was shortened by 4 bases and J by 6 bases, with 13 bases between the two germline ends. Here the CDR3 DNA reads TGTGCCAGCAGTTCTCCGCCCGAACTCGAGCAGTACTTC. Amino acid sequence: CASSSPPELEQYF.

This clone was counted only a few times. V is TRBV19 and J is TRBJ1-3, with D perhaps matching TRBD1 (5 bases). The CDR3 runs to 15 residues. V lost 5 bases to trimming and J lost 0 bases, with 11 bases between them. CDR1 and CDR2 (germline): LNHDA, SQIVND (reference sequence). In DNA form, the CDR3 reads TGTGCCAGTAGTTCCGACAGACACTCTGGAAACACCATATATTTT. Amino acid sequence: CASSSDRHSGNTIYF.

The rearrangement links TRBV4-2 to TRBJ2-1, with 10 bases matching TRBD2. Looked up from germline, CDR1 is LGHNA and CDR2 is YNFKEQ. The CDR3 contains 16 residues. Trimming removed 7 bases from V and 4 bases from J; junction bases left unmatched: 10. The CDR3 loop reads CASKLQRGGSYNEQFF. The CDR3 nucleotides are TGTGCCAGCAAACTTCAGCGGGGGGGCTCGTACAATGAGCAGTTCTTC.

With respect to this clone: An end of the junction does not agree with germline; a read error may underlie this. The chain has TRBV28 and TRBJ1-5; D is perhaps TRBD1 (6 bases). This CDR3 spans 18 amino acids. From germline, CDR1 is MDHEN and CDR2 SYDVKM. CDR3 residues: CASSLFLGGTGGNQPQHF. CDR3 in DNA: TGTGCCAGCAGTTTATTTTTGGGAGGGACGGGGGGCAACCAGCCCCAGCATTTT.